These 22 T cell receptor beta chains originate from one sample sequenced in a study of CD4 T cells in relation to SARS-CoV-2 and coronaviruses. Produced via immunoSEQ multiplex PCR; TCRdb's table is partial and in-frame only. The table includes 20,000 to 25,000 clones, 60% to 80% detected once. Unexposed donor CD4+ T cells date from about 2011-2018, before the COVID-19 pandemic. Isolation of CD4+ T cells took place after approximately 10 days in culture. These receptors have no known antigen. Sequences were obtained from CD4+ T cells from PBMCs, cultured in vitro. These TCRs come from a human donor in good health.

This rearrangement joins TRBV6-5 to TRBJ1-3; 8 nucleotides line up with TRBD1. Germline V lookup: CDR1 MNHEY, CDR2 SVGAGI. Trimming removed 5 bases from V and 0 bases from J; junction bases left unmatched: 3. The CDR3 is 15 residues long. Here the CDR3 DNA reads TGTGCCAGCAGTACAGGGGGGATCTCTGGAAACACCATATATTTT. Encoded protein: CASSTGGISGNTIYF.

This clone is deemed large. The chain couples TRBV5-8 to TRBJ2-1, with 7 bases fitting TRBD2. There are 16 residues in the CDR3. The germline gives CDR1 SGHTS, CDR2 YDEGEE. V was pared by 2 bases and J by 0 bases, with 5 bases of the junction left unmatched. CDR3 region: CASSFSGWGSYNEQFF. The DNA of the CDR3 is TGTGCCAGCAGCTTTAGCGGGTGGGGCTCCTACAATGAGCAGTTCTTC.

The J gene is TRBJ2-1, the V gene TRBV24-1, with 7 bases fitting TRBD2. With V trimmed by 9 bases and J by 2 bases, 3 bases remained unmatched. This CDR3 has 13 residues. CDR1 is KGHDR, CDR2 SFDVKD, per germline. The CDR3 region is CATGGGTYNEQFF. CDR3 DNA: TGTGCCACCGGGGGGGGAACCTACAATGAGCAGTTCTTC.

This rearrangement joins TRBV2 to TRBJ2-5; D is undetermined. Trimming took off 6 bases at V and 1 base at J, with 3 bases between the two ends. The germline V gene has CDR1 SNHLY and CDR2 FYNNEI. This CDR3 has 11 amino acids. CDR3 coding DNA: TGTGCCAGCAGCGTCCAAGAGACCCAGTACTTC. Its protein is CASSVQETQYF.

This sequence joins TRBV7-9 and TRBJ1-4; D not resolved. CDR3 length equals 14 residues. V was clipped by 3 bases and J by 6 bases, with 11 bases between them. CDR1 is SEHNR, CDR2 FQNEAQ, per germline (reference sequence). The CDR3 DNA reads as TGTGCCAGCAGCTTGGGGAGAGTTGATGAAAAACTGTTTTTT. Translation gives CASSLGRVDEKLFF.

Only a few counts were recorded for this clone. The chain is built from TRBV11-2 and TRBJ2-1; 14 bases fit TRBD2. The J segment lost 0 bases and the V segment lost 5 bases, leaving 3 bases of the junction unmatched. CDR1 SGHAT and CDR2 FQNNGV come from the germline V gene. There are 17 residues in the CDR3. DNA for the CDR3: TGTGCCAGCAGCCTGGGACTAGCGGGAGTCTCCTACAATGAGCAGTTCTTC. The encoded protein is CASSLGLAGVSYNEQFF. The complete variable domain, with remaining parts taken from reference TRBV11-2 and TRBJ2-1, reads EAGVAQSPRYKIIEKRQSVAFWCNPISGHATLYWYQQILGQGPKLLIQFQNNGVVDDSQLPKDRFSAERLKGVDSTLKIQPAKLEDSAVYLCASSLGLAGVSYNEQFFGPGTRLTVL.

This chain uses TRBV6-1 with TRBJ1-5; D might be TRBD1 (5 bases). CDR3 size: 15 residues. The V end was cut by 1 base, the J end by 4 bases, with 11 bases between. The germline CDR1 and CDR2 sequences are MNHNS and SASEGT. The CDR3 sequence is CASSEVPGGNQPQHF. In nucleotides, the CDR3 is TGTGCCAGCAGTGAAGTTCCGGGGGGGAATCAGCCCCAGCATTTT.

This clone was seen a few times. V is TRBV6-5 and J is TRBJ2-7; D is uncertain. The ends were cut back, 8 bases at V and 3 bases at J, with 8 bases in the middle. This CDR3 has 11 amino acids. Germline V lookup: CDR1 MNHEY, CDR2 SVGAGI. The CDR3 sequence: CASGKYYEQYF. For the CDR3, the DNA is TGTGCCAGCGGAAAGTACTACGAGCAGTACTTC.

This clone was detected only a few times. This sequence joins TRBV4-2 and TRBJ2-2; perhaps TRBD2 as D (6 bases). The CDR3 runs to 17 residues. The germline gives CDR1 LGHNA, CDR2 YNFKEQ. V was cut by 1 base and J by 6 bases, with 18 bases left in between. The CDR3 here is CASSQVTAGSGPGELFF. DNA of the CDR3: TGTGCCAGCAGCCAAGTCACCGCGGGATCGGGTCCCGGGGAGCTGTTTTTT.

The V and J genes are TRBV15 and TRBJ1-4; D is unclear. Per the germline V gene, CDR1 is LNHNV and CDR2 is YYDKDF (reference sequence). With 5 bases removed from V and 5 bases from J, the gap between germline ends came to 9 bases. This CDR3 contains 13 residues. CDR3 protein: CATSPANNEKLFF. Here the CDR3 DNA reads TGTGCCACCAGCCCAGCGAACAATGAAAAACTGTTTTTT.

J is TRBJ2-3 and V is TRBV24-1; 7 bases agree with TRBD2. CDR1 is KGHDR and CDR2 is SFDVKD in the germline V gene. V shed 7 bases and J 4 bases; nucleotides not matched to a gene: 10. The CDR3 sequence is 15 residues long. The CDR3 DNA follows: TGTGCCACCAGCCGCACTAGCGAAAAGCCAGATACGCAGTATTTT. It yields the protein CATSRTSEKPDTQYF.

This chain connects TRBV9 to TRBJ2-2, with D tentatively TRBD2 (6 bases). The CDR3 sequence is 16 residues long. The germline CDR1 and CDR2 sequences are SGDLS and YYNGEE. V lost 3 bases and J 5 bases, leaving 17 bases between the germline ends. DNA of the CDR3: TGTGCCAGCAGCGCCCACTTGCGGGATGATACCGGGGAGCTGTTTTTT. Its translation: CASSAHLRDDTGELFF. Variable domain in full (rest from reference TRBV9 and TRBJ2-2): DSGVTQTPKHLITATGQRVTLRCSPRSGDLSVYWYQQSLDQGLQFLIQYYNGEERAKGNILERFSAQQFPDLHSELNLSSLELGDSALYFCASSAHLRDDTGELFFGEGSRLTVL.

The chain employs TRBV7-6 and TRBJ2-3; no clear D. CDR3 length equals 13 residues. Trimming removed 4 bases from V and 0 bases from J, with 5 bases in between. Per germline, CDR1 SGHVS and CDR2 FNYEAQ. As DNA, the CDR3 is TGTGCCAGCAGCTGGAGTAGCACAGATACGCAGTATTTT. Its translation is CASSWSSTDTQYF.

The rearrangement joins TRBV4-1 to TRBJ2-1; D ambiguous. The V end lost 2 bases, the J end lost 2 bases, and 10 bases lay between the germline ends. The CDR3 spans 15 residues. CDR1 is MGHRA and CDR2 is YSYEKL in the germline V gene. CDR3 protein: CASSQTIRTYNEQFF. For the CDR3, the DNA is TGCGCCAGCAGCCAAACAATTCGGACCTACAATGAGCAGTTCTTC.

This clone turned up a few times. The V and J genes are TRBV20-1 and TRBJ1-1; D not certain. Germline values: CDR1 DFQATT, CDR2 SNEGSKA (reference sequence). The CDR3 covers 11 residues. V was cut by 0 bases and J by 8 bases, with 7 bases left in between. The CDR3 spells CSARERSEAFF. DNA of the CDR3: TGCAGTGCTAGAGAGCGGTCCGAAGCTTTCTTT.

J is TRBJ2-5 and V is TRBV5-6; either TRBD1 or TRBD2 may fit D (5 bases each). Germline V lookup: CDR1 SGHDT, CDR2 YYEEEE. With 2 bases removed from V and 5 bases from J, the gap between germline ends came to 13 bases. CDR3 length equals 14 residues. The CDR3: CASSFGARGETQYF. CDR3 DNA sequence: TGTGCCAGCAGCTTCGGGGCACGGGGCGAGACCCAGTACTTC.

The V gene is TRBV4-1, the J gene TRBJ1-3; 7 bases match TRBD1. Germline V gives CDR1 MGHRA, CDR2 YSYEKL. The V gene end was trimmed by 3 bases and the J gene end by 0 bases; junction bases not matched to a gene: 11. This CDR3 has 18 residues. Written as DNA, the CDR3 is TGCGCCAGCAGCCACAGACAGGGCAGAAGGAGCTCTGGAAACACCATATATTTT. Translating gives CASSHRQGRRSSGNTIYF.

This clone was counted once. CDR3 nucleotide sequence: TGTGCCTGGACCAATAGCGGGAGATCTTACAATGAGCAGTTCTTC. Protein product: CAWTNSGRSYNEQFF. The rearrangement links TRBV30 to TRBJ2-1, with TRBD2 identical over 9 bases. Germline CDR1 GTSNPN, CDR2 SVGIG (reference sequence). There are 15 residues in the CDR3. V was pared by 4 bases and J by 4 bases, with 8 bases of the junction left unmatched. The entire variable domain, with the rest obtained from reference TRBV30 and TRBJ2-1, is as follows: SQTIHQWPATLVQPVGSPLSLECTVEGTSNPNLYWYRQAAGRGLQLLFYSVGIGQISSEVPQNLSASRPQDRQFILSSKKLLLSDSGFYLCAWTNSGRSYNEQFFGPGTRLTVL.

This rearrangement joins TRBV18 to TRBJ2-6; D uncertain. V was pared by 0 bases and J by 2 bases, with 14 bases between. The length of the CDR3 is 18 residues. Germline-derived CDR1 and CDR2 are KGHSH and LQKENI. CDR3 DNA sequence: TGTGCCAGCTCACCACCGTATCCCACAACCCCTGGGGCCAACGTCCTGACTTTC. Translation: CASSPPYPTTPGANVLTF.

This clone has just one count. The chain recombines TRBV5-5 with TRBJ2-3, with 8 nucleotides matching TRBD2. From germline, CDR1 is SGHKS and CDR2 YYEKEE (reference sequence). The CDR3 consists of 17 residues. Germline trimming cut 0 bases from V and 1 base from J; bases unmatched to any gene: 7. As DNA, the CDR3 is TGTGCCAGCAGCTTGGACCCAGCGGGAGAGGGCACAGATACGCAGTATTTT. It encodes CASSLDPAGEGTDTQYF.

This chain links TRBV19 with TRBJ2-1; the D gene is possibly TRBD1 (7 bases). From germline, CDR1 is LNHDA and CDR2 SQIVND (reference sequence). The CDR3 covers 16 residues. Trimming shortened V by 0 bases and J by 3 bases, and 12 bases separated the two germline ends. The DNA for the CDR3 is TGTGCCAGTAGTATAGATGGACAGGACTACTACAATGAGCAGTTCTTC. Residues: CASSIDGQDYYNEQFF.

J is TRBJ2-5 and V is TRBV6-5; a weak D match, TRBD1 (8 bases). Trimming stripped 4 bases from V and 4 bases from J, with 16 bases between. Germline values: CDR1 MNHEY, CDR2 SVGAGI. This CDR3 spans 15 amino acids. CDR3 protein: CASSSSTGGGETQYF. Written as DNA, the CDR3 is TGTGCCAGCAGTTCATCTACAGGGGGGGGAGAGACCCAGTACTTC.